These 22 T cell receptor beta chains share one sample of origin, sequenced in a study of cytomegalovirus exposure and HLA in healthy donors. Both 60 Vbeta primers and 13 Jbeta primers went into the PCR. Profiling relied on immunoSEQ multiplex PCR, and the TCRdb table lists in-frame clones only, not all of them. The table shows about 100,000 clones, with about 79% occurring only once. The sample comprised PBMCs. These receptors all stem from a woman between 18 and 30 years old in good health and CMV-seronegative.

This clone has only one observation. The chain combines TRBV7-9 with TRBJ2-1; weak D call: TRBD2 (7 bases). This CDR3 region has 14 residues. The ends were cut back, 5 bases at V and 5 bases at J, with 13 bases in the middle. Germline V gene sequence: CDR1 SEHNR, CDR2 FQNEAQ (reference sequence). CDR3 coding DNA: TGTGCCAGCAGCGGGGGGGGGCCGGACAATGAGCAGTTCTTC. Amino acids: CASSGGGPDNEQFF.

The CDR3 region has the DNA TGTGCCAGCACCTGGACAGGGAACTCCTACGAGCAGTACTTC. It is translated as CASTWTGNSYEQYF. The V call is TRBV6-1, the J call TRBJ2-7; 8 nucleotides agree with TRBD1. The V gene's germline CDR1 is MNHNS and CDR2 SASEGT. Unmatched junction bases numbered 5, after V lost 7 bases and J lost 0 bases. The CDR3 is 14 residues long.

This sequence joins TRBV19 and TRBJ1-5; the match to TRBD1 covers 8 bases. This CDR3 is built from 18 residues. Trimming took 7 bases from V and 3 from J; bases not matched to a gene: 17. CDR1 and CDR2 from the germline V gene are LNHDA and SQIVND (reference sequence). The CDR3 protein is CASKFLGKTGVVNQPQHF. CDR3 DNA sequence: TGTGCCAGTAAGTTCCTGGGCAAGACAGGGGTCGTCAATCAGCCCCAGCATTTT.

The chain couples TRBV6-4 to TRBJ2-3, with TRBD2 matching over 8 bases. After removal of 3 bases from V and 5 bases from J, the junction contained 10 bases not matched to a gene. Germline lookup yields CDR1 MRHNA and CDR2 SNTAGT. The CDR3 runs to 16 residues. CDR3 in amino acids: CASSEDSGRGGDTQYF. CDR3 DNA: TGTGCCAGCAGTGAAGACAGCGGGAGAGGGGGAGATACGCAGTATTTT.

V usage is TRBV21-1 and J usage is TRBJ1-5; TRBD1 is taken as the D call from the table, unchecked against the DNA. TRBV21-1 is given as a pseudogene. The CDR3 contains 16 residues. CDR3 loop: CASSPRVTEKNQPQHF. The CDR3, as DNA: TGTGCCAGCTCCCCTCGGGTGACAGAGAAAAATCAGCCCCAGCATTTT.

The rearrangement links TRBV27 to TRBJ2-1; 10 bases are a match to TRBD2. The V gene's germline CDR1 is MNHEY and CDR2 SMNVEV (reference sequence). There are 18 residues in the CDR3. V trimming: 5 bases; J trimming: 6 bases; junction bases outside the gene matches: 16. The chain's CDR3 is CASSRGPPSGSRVNEQFF. CDR3 nucleotides: TGTGCCAGCAGTCGTGGTCCCCCTAGCGGGAGTAGGGTCAATGAGCAGTTCTTC.

The V gene is TRBV7-3, the J gene TRBJ2-1; 9 bases line up with TRBD2. The CDR3 spans 15 residues. Germline V gene lookup returns CDR1 SGHTA and CDR2 FQGTGA. V trimming: 5 bases; J trimming: 3 bases; junction bases outside the gene matches: 5. This chain's CDR3 is CASSKMTSGYNEQFF. The CDR3 bases are TGTGCCAGCAGCAAGATGACTAGCGGCTACAATGAGCAGTTCTTC.

This clone has just a few counts. The chain is built from TRBV19 and TRBJ2-3; TRBD2 matches 16 bases. The germline V gene has CDR1 LNHDA and CDR2 SQIVND (reference sequence). The CDR3 runs to 18 residues. V lost 5 bases, J lost 5 bases, and 10 bases stayed unmatched. As DNA, the CDR3 is TGTGCCAGTAGTCCCCCGGGACTAGCGGGAGGGCATGGAGATACGCAGTATTTT. It is translated as CASSPPGLAGGHGDTQYF.

This chain connects TRBV5-1 to TRBJ2-5, with D uncertain. Per the germline V gene, CDR1 is SGHRS and CDR2 is YFSETQ. Trimming took 0 bases from V and 5 from J, leaving 11 bases between them. The CDR3 runs 14 residues. CDR3 DNA: TGCGCCAGCAGCTTGGGATTAGCCCGTGAGACCCAGTACTTC. It specifies CASSLGLARETQYF.

The V gene is TRBV19, the J gene TRBJ1-5, with TRBD1 matching 7 bases. Germline assignment: CDR1 LNHDA and CDR2 SQIVND (reference sequence). Trimming at V came to 5 bases and at J to 2 bases, leaving 12 bases not matched to a gene. There are 17 residues in the CDR3. CDR3 amino acids: CASSAPTDRAGNQPQHF. The CDR3 coding sequence is TGTGCCAGTAGTGCCCCCACCGACAGGGCTGGCAATCAGCCCCAGCATTTT.

The V call is TRBV14, the J call TRBJ2-3, with D hard to call. This CDR3 has 13 amino acids. V was shortened by 2 bases and J by 10 bases, with 13 bases between the two germline ends. Germline values: CDR1 SGHDN, CDR2 FVKESK. As DNA, the CDR3 is TGTGCCAGCAGCCAAAACCCCGGTATCGCGCAGTATTTT. It codes for CASSQNPGIAQYF. Full variable domain (remainder filled in from reference TRBV14 and TRBJ2-3): EAGVTQFPSHSVIEKGQTVTLRCDPISGHDNLYWYRRVMGKEIKFLLHFVKESKQDESGMPNNRFLAERTGGTYSTLKVQPAELEDSGVYFCASSQNPGIAQYFGPGTRLTVL.

The gene calls are TRBV6-4 and TRBJ2-5; the match to TRBD2 covers 9 bases. The CDR3 has 19 amino acids. V lost 5 bases, J lost 3 bases, and 19 bases stayed unmatched. Germline V gene data show CDR1 as MRHNA and CDR2 as SNTAGT. This CDR3 is CASSNISGTPGLAEETQYF. The CDR3 nucleotides are TGTGCCAGCAGTAACATTTCCGGGACACCGGGACTAGCAGAAGAGACCCAGTACTTC.

This sequence joins TRBV7-6 and TRBJ2-1, with TRBD2 matching 14 bases. The V gene end was trimmed by 2 bases and the J gene end by 3 bases; junction bases not matched to a gene: 12. CDR3 size: 20 residues. CDR1 SGHVS and CDR2 FNYEAQ come from the germline V gene. The CDR3 loop is CASSLRGTGTSGSHYNEQFF. CDR3 nucleotides: TGTGCCAGCAGCTTAAGAGGGACGGGGACTAGCGGGAGTCACTACAATGAGCAGTTCTTC.

V is TRBV6-6 and J is TRBJ2-3; 8 bases align to TRBD2. Germline loops: CDR1 MNHNY, CDR2 SVGAGI (reference sequence). After removal of 5 bases from V and 5 bases from J, the junction contained 9 bases not matched to a gene. The CDR3 contains 15 residues. The CDR3 DNA sequence: TGTGCCAGCAGTCCGGGACGGGGGGGTGGAGATACGCAGTATTTT. Translated: CASSPGRGGGDTQYF.

Points on this clone: Other DNA sequences of this sample code for an identical CDR3. The chain employs TRBV5-6 and TRBJ2-7; no reliable D call. The length of the CDR3 is 14 residues. V lost 0 bases, J lost 2 bases, and 9 bases lay in between. Germline CDR1 reads SGHDT; CDR2 reads YYEEEE. The CDR3 sequence is CASSLGQAAYEQYF. The CDR3 DNA is TGTGCCAGCAGCTTGGGGCAGGCCGCCTACGAGCAGTACTTC.

The V call is TRBV18, the J call TRBJ2-5; 8 bases agree with TRBD2. Germline loops: CDR1 KGHSH, CDR2 LQKENI. Trimming removed 2 bases from V and 1 base from J; junction bases left unmatched: 6. This CDR3 is built from 16 residues. In DNA form, the CDR3 reads TGTGCCAGCTCACCAGCGCGGGAGGTTGGCCAAGAGACCCAGTACTTC. Protein product: CASSPAREVGQETQYF.

V usage is TRBV25-1 and J usage is TRBJ1-2; 11 bases fit TRBD1. The germline V gene encodes CDR1 MGHDK and CDR2 SYGVNS. The V segment lost 3 bases and the J segment 7 bases; nucleotides outside the gene matches: 4. This CDR3 comprises 14 residues. The CDR3 DNA reads as TGTGCCAGCAGTGATTGGGGGACAGGGGGTGGCTACACCTTC. This translates into CASSDWGTGGGYTF.

This chain uses TRBV28 with TRBJ1-1; TRBD1 agrees at 7 bases. V trimming: 5 bases; J trimming: 2 bases; junction bases outside the gene matches: 5. The CDR3 sequence is 14 residues long. Germline assignment: CDR1 MDHEN and CDR2 SYDVKM. In nucleotides, the CDR3 is TGTGCCAGCAGTCCCGGACAGGAAAACACTGAAGCTTTCTTT. This sequence encodes CASSPGQENTEAFF.

V usage is TRBV4-1 and J usage is TRBJ2-7; TRBD2 is a possible D gene (6 bases). The V and J ends lost 1 base and 7 bases respectively, with 17 bases between them. Germline V gene lookup returns CDR1 MGHRA and CDR2 YSYEKL. The CDR3 totals 15 residues. The DNA of the CDR3 is TGCGCCAGCAGCCAAGTAATGGAGGGGAGTTGGGAGCAGTACTTC. Residues: CASSQVMEGSWEQYF.

The chain employs TRBV19 and TRBJ2-4; 8 bases align to TRBD1. There are 17 residues in the CDR3. The V segment lost 6 bases and the J segment 0 bases; nucleotides outside the gene matches: 10. Germline loops: CDR1 LNHDA, CDR2 SQIVND (reference sequence). The chain's CDR3 is CASRRTGFELAKNIQYF. As DNA, the CDR3 is TGTGCCAGTAGGAGGACAGGGTTTGAACTAGCCAAAAACATTCAGTACTTC.

The chain is built from TRBV28 and TRBJ2-3; D gene uncertain. Germline loops: CDR1 MDHEN, CDR2 SYDVKM. The CDR3 is 11 amino acids. The CDR3 protein is CVIGGTDTQYF. The CDR3 bases are TGTGTCATAGGCGGAACAGATACGCAGTATTTT.

The rearrangement joins TRBV7-9 to TRBJ2-1; TRBD2 matches at 10 bases. After removal of 1 base from V and 2 bases from J, the junction contained 2 bases not matched to a gene. Germline loops: CDR1 SEHNR, CDR2 FQNEAQ (reference sequence). The CDR3 is 16 residues long. CDR3 coding DNA: TGTGCCAGCAGCTTAGAAGCGGGAGGGCCCTACAATGAGCAGTTCTTC. Translation gives CASSLEAGGPYNEQFF. Supplemented by reference TRBV7-9 and TRBJ2-1, the full variable domain reads DTGVSQNPRHKITKRGQNVTFRCDPISEHNRLYWYRQTLGQGPEFLTYFQNEAQLEKSRLLSDRFSAERPKGSFSTLEIQRTEQGDSAMYLCASSLEAGGPYNEQFFGPGTRLTVL.